These T cell receptor beta chains were read from a single sample in a study of neoadjuvant anti-PD-1 for oral cavity cancer. Clones were read by immunoSEQ multiplex PCR, and TCRdb kept only the in-frame ones, dropping some. The table shows about 16,000 clones, with 65% to 75% occurring only once. This specimen was PBMCs, taken before nivolumab (anti-PD-1) treatment. All receptors come from a person aged 40-85 years with oral cavity squamous cell carcinoma. Both conserved end residues are part of each CDR3. D genes are given only for firm matches. For some rows the clone size is stated as once, few or many, or as a class when expanded; others skip it.

>NA|TRBV30|TRBJ2-7|NA|13
TGTGCCTGGAGTGTGGGAACCAAGCAGGAGCAGTACTTC
CAWSVGTKQEQYF
>NA|TRBV4-1|TRBJ2-5|NA|17
TGCGCCAGCAGCCAAGGGGGTAGAGGTGGCGGCCAAGAGACCCAGTACTTC
CASSQGGRGGGQETQYF
>NA|TRBV4-2|TRBJ2-1|TRBD2|17
TGTGCCAGCAGCCAGCGTCTACTAGCGGGAGTAAACAATGAGCAGTTCTTC
CASSQRLLAGVNNEQFF
>NA|TRBV5-1|TRBJ2-7|TRBD1|14
TGCGCCAGCAGCTTGGCCAGGGGGCCCTACGAGCAGTACTTC
CASSLARGPYEQYF
>NA|TRBV11-2|TRBJ2-1|NA|11
TGTGCCAGCAGCTTAAACAATGAGCAGTTCTTC
CASSLNNEQFF
>NA|TRBV7-9|TRBJ2-7|TRBD1|17
TGTGCCAGCAGCCCGCCGGGTCGAGGGACAGTTGAGATCGAGCAGTACTTC
CASSPPGRGTVEIEQYF
>NA|TRBV9|TRBJ2-2|TRBD2|18
TGTGCCAGCAGCGCCCTCACCGGGACTAGCGGGAGGACCGGGGAGCTGTTTTTT
CASSALTGTSGRTGELFF
>NA|TRBV6-5|TRBJ2-1|TRBD2|14
TGTGCCAGCCGACTAGCCAGCGAGATTGGTGAGCAGTTCTTC
CASRLASEIGEQFF
>NA|TRBV9|TRBJ2-7|NA|14
TGTGCCAGCAGCGCGGGGAGTACCTCCTACGAGCAGTACTTC
CASSAGSTSYEQYF
>few|TRBV10-3|TRBJ2-2|NA|11
TGTGCCTCCGGGGGAGGTGGGGAGCTGTTTTTT
CASGGGGELFF
>few|TRBV5-1|TRBJ2-7|TRBD2|18
TGCGCCAGCAGCTTGGGGGGGAATAGCGGGAGGGCCTTCTACGAGCAGTACTTC
CASSLGGNSGRAFYEQYF
>NA|TRBV19|TRBJ2-1|TRBD1|15
TGTGCCAGTACGTCGACAGGGGCTGTGGGGAATGAGCAGTTCTTC
CASTSTGAVGNEQFF
>NA|TRBV10-3|TRBJ2-7|NA|14
TGTGCCATCTCCTATTACAAGGAGAACTACGAGCAGTACTTC
CAISYYKENYEQYF
>few|TRBV5-8|TRBJ1-5|TRBD1|19
TGTGCCAGCAGCTTGTTGACCTCCGCGGACAGGGGAGCAAATCAGCCCCAGCATTTT
CASSLLTSADRGANQPQHF
>NA|TRBV9|TRBJ2-7|NA|15
TGTGCCAGCAGCGTAGAAGGGAGTTGGGGCAACGAGCAGTACTTC
CASSVEGSWGNEQYF
>few|TRBV6-1|TRBJ1-5|TRBD1|19
TGTGCCAGCAGTGAATCGGTGGCGAACACAGGGGGCGGCAATCAGCCCCAGCATTTT
CASSESVANTGGGNQPQHF
>NA|TRBV2|TRBJ2-1|TRBD1|12
TGTGCCAGCAGGGGACAGCCCCAAAAGCAGTTCTTC
CASRGQPQKQFF
>once|TRBV2|TRBJ2-7|NA|15
TGTGCCAGCAGCGCCGCGGGGCTCCTCAGGAACGAGCAGTACTTC
CASSAAGLLRNEQYF
>NA|TRBV10-3|TRBJ2-1|NA|15
TGTGCCATCACCTCGAGAGCTCAAGCCCACAATGAGCAGTTCTTC
CAITSRAQAHNEQFF
>NA|TRBV5-1|TRBJ2-3|NA|15
TGCGCCAGCAGTCGAAGGGGTGGGGAGACAGATACGCAGTATTTT
CASSRRGGETDTQYF
>NA|TRBV6-6|TRBJ2-7|NA|13
TGTGCCACCTCAGGGGGGACCGCCTACGAGCAGTACTTC
CATSGGTAYEQYF
>NA|TRBV7-9|TRBJ1-5|NA|15
TGTGCCAGCAGCTGGGATGGGGGTAGCAATCAGCCCCAGCATTTT
CASSWDGGSNQPQHF
>NA|TRBV9|TRBJ2-1|TRBD1|15
TGTGCCAGCAGCCAGGGGGTGGGATTGTACAATGAGCAGTTCTTC
CASSQGVGLYNEQFF
>few|TRBV29-1|TRBJ1-1|NA|13
TGCAGCGCCGCCGGTTCTTTAAACACTGAAGCTTTCTTT
CSAAGSLNTEAFF
>NA|TRBV5-1|TRBJ2-5|TRBD2|15
TGCGCCAGCAGCTTGCCTAGCGGGAGACAAGAGACCCAGTACTTC
CASSLPSGRQETQYF
>NA|TRBV4-1|TRBJ2-7|NA|14
TGCGCCAGCAGCCAACCATCGGACGGCTACGAGCAGTACTTC
CASSQPSDGYEQYF
>NA|TRBV5-3|TRBJ1-1|NA|15
TGTGCCAGAAGCTTGGCTGGACTTATTAACACTGAAGCTTTCTTT
CARSLAGLINTEAFF
>NA|TRBV6-5|TRBJ2-7|TRBD2|13
TGTGCCAGCAAGCGGGGTTCGTCGGGCGAGCAGTACTTC
CASKRGSSGEQYF
>NA|TRBV11-3|TRBJ2-7|NA|13
TGTGCCAGCAGCCCCGGGGCCGGATACGAGCAGTACTTC
CASSPGAGYEQYF
>NA|TRBV20-1|TRBJ2-7|NA|11
TGCAGTGCTAACGGACTCTACGAGCAGTACTTC
CSANGLYEQYF
>NA|TRBV30|TRBJ1-1|TRBD1|13
TGTGCCTGGAGCAGGGGGCCGAGGACTGAAGCTTTCTTT
CAWSRGPRTEAFF
>once|TRBV6-5|TRBJ2-1|NA|15
TGTGCCAGCAGTTACAGGGGACCTCTCTCGGATGAGCAGTTCTTC
CASSYRGPLSDEQFF
>few|TRBV28|TRBJ1-2|NA|13
TGTGCCAGCAGTCCCCGACAGGCTTCTGGCTACACCTTC
CASSPRQASGYTF
>NA|TRBV30|TRBJ2-1|NA|13
TGTGCCTGGGCATGGACTCCTGGCAATGAGCAGTTCTTC
CAWAWTPGNEQFF
>NA|TRBV5-1|TRBJ1-1|TRBD1|15
TGCGCCAGCAGCTTGGAGACAGGGGGCTTCACTGAAGCTTTCTTT
CASSLETGGFTEAFF
>NA|TRBV2|TRBJ2-7|TRBD1|14
TGTGCCAGCAGTGAGACAGGGACAGAGTACGAGCAGTACTTC
CASSETGTEYEQYF
>NA|TRBV27|TRBJ1-2|NA|13
TGTGCCAGCAGCCCGACTATAGTGGGGGGCTACACCTTC
CASSPTIVGGYTF
>once|TRBV4-1|TRBJ1-1|NA|14
TGCGCCAGCAGCCAAGTAAGCAGGGGCGATGAAGCTTTCTTT
CASSQVSRGDEAFF
>NA|TRBV10-1|TRBJ2-4|TRBD1|15
TGCGCCAGCAGTGACTCGACAGGGGGCCGGGACATTCAGTACTTC
CASSDSTGGRDIQYF
>few|TRBV9|TRBJ2-2|NA|14
TGTGCCAGCAGCGTTTTGGGGGGCAGCGGGGAGCTGTTTTTT
CASSVLGGSGELFF
>few|TRBV19|TRBJ1-3|NA|16
TGTGCCAGTAGTATCCCCCCGGGACAAGGAGGAAACACCATATATTTT
CASSIPPGQGGNTIYF
>NA|TRBV2|TRBJ2-5|TRBD2|14
TGTGCCAGCAGGGGGACTAGTCTCCAAGAGACCCAGTACTTC
CASRGTSLQETQYF
>few|TRBV11-1|TRBJ2-1|NA|15
TGTGCCAGCAGCTTAGGGCAGATACCCTACAATGAGCAGTTCTTC
CASSLGQIPYNEQFF
>few|TRBV28|TRBJ2-1|TRBD2|18
TGTGCCAGCAGTCTCATCTCAACAGGACTAGCGGGAGGAGGTGAGCAGTTCTTC
CASSLISTGLAGGGEQFF